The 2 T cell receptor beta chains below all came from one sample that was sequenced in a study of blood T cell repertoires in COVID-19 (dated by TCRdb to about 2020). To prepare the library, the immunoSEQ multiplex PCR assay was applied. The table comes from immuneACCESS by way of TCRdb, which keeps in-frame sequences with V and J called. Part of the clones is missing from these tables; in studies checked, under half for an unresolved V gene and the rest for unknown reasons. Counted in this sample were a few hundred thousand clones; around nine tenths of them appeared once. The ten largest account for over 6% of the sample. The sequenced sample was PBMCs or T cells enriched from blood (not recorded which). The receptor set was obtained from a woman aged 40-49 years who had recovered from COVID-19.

Here the CDR3 reads CASSQPGAGSTDTQYF. The CDR3 DNA reads as TGCGCCAGCAGCCAACCGGGAGCGGGAAGCACAGATACGCAGTATTTT. The chain is built from TRBV4-3 and TRBJ2-3; TRBD2 matches 7 bases. The ends lost 2 bases at V and 0 bases at J; junction bases unmatched: 5. This CDR3 comprises 16 residues. In germline, CDR1 is LGHNA, CDR2 YSLEER.

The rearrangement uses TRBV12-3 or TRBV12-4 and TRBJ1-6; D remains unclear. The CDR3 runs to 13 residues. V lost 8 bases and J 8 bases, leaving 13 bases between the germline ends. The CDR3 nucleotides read TGTGCCAGCTGCGAGGCCGCTTATTCACCCCTCCACTTT. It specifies CASCEAAYSPLHF.